The 9 T cell receptor beta chains below all came from one sample that was sequenced in a study of cytomegalovirus exposure and HLA in healthy donors. It was with 60 Vbeta and 13 Jbeta primers that the PCR ran. TCRdb keeps only in-frame clones here, not all; method: immunoSEQ multiplex PCR. Among about 100,000 clones listed, more than 75% were seen once. The sequencing sample was made of PBMCs. Every receptor here comes from a woman aged 55 to 70 in good health and CMV-seronegative.

The chain has TRBV6-5 and TRBJ1-2; 7 positions match TRBD1. V trimming: 5 bases; J trimming: 2 bases; junction bases outside the gene matches: 5. Germline loops: CDR1 MNHEY, CDR2 SVGAGI. This CDR3 is 14 amino acids long. The CDR3 DNA sequence: TGTGCCAGCAGTCCCGACAGGGTAAACTATGGCTACACCTTC. It specifies CASSPDRVNYGYTF.

This clone was seen a handful of times. V gene TRBV29-1 combines with J gene TRBJ2-7, with D perhaps TRBD1 (7 bases). Germline V gene lookup returns CDR1 SQVTM and CDR2 ANQGSEA. CDR3 length equals 14 residues. With 0 bases removed from V and 2 bases from J, the gap between germline ends came to 11 bases. The CDR3 here is CSVEDRGTAYEQYF. CDR3 DNA sequence: TGCAGCGTTGAAGATCGGGGGACAGCCTACGAGCAGTACTTC.

V and J are TRBV20-1 and TRBJ1-2; D ambiguous. The CDR3 runs 11 residues. Trimming removed 5 bases at V and 0 bases at J, with 4 bases between. CDR1 and CDR2 (germline): DFQATT, SNEGSKA (reference sequence). CDR3 in amino acids: CSAQSNYGYTF. CDR3 DNA: TGCAGTGCTCAGTCTAACTATGGCTACACCTTC.

V and J are TRBV7-2 and TRBJ2-1; D possibly corresponds to TRBD2 (5 bases). Trimming removed 1 base from V and 9 bases from J, with 16 bases in between. The CDR3 loop spans 15 amino acids. Germline-derived CDR1 and CDR2 are SGHTA and FQGNSA. CDR3 loop: CASSLDSPGSVEQFF. Written as DNA, the CDR3 is TGTGCCAGCAGCTTAGACTCGCCGGGGTCGGTTGAGCAGTTCTTC.

The V call is TRBV5-1, the J call TRBJ1-4, with 9 bases matching TRBD1. The trim removed 6 bases at V and 6 bases at J, leaving 15 bases unmatched. There are 17 residues in the CDR3. CDR1 and CDR2 from the germline V gene are SGHRS and YFSETQ. CDR3 protein: CASNPGWTTGGDEKLFF. CDR3 nucleotide sequence: TGCGCCAGCAACCCTGGGTGGACGACAGGGGGGGATGAAAAACTGTTTTTT.

The rearrangement joins TRBV6-1 to TRBJ1-2, with 9 bases identical to TRBD1. V trimming: 3 bases; J trimming: 1 base; junction bases outside the gene matches: 3. This CDR3 comprises 15 residues. The germline V gene has CDR1 MNHNS and CDR2 SASEGT. CDR3: CASSDGTGNNYGYTF. CDR3 nucleotide sequence: TGTGCCAGCAGTGACGGGACAGGGAATAACTATGGCTACACCTTC.

V is TRBV29-1 and J is TRBJ1-2, with D possibly matching TRBD1 (5 bases). Germline V gene sequence: CDR1 SQVTM, CDR2 ANQGSEA. V shed 1 base and J shed 8 bases, with 23 bases lying between them. The CDR3 has 16 residues. CDR3 nucleotides: TGCAGCGTTGAAGCCCTCAACTCAGGGTCCCAGGGAGGCTACACCTTC. This gives the protein CSVEALNSGSQGGYTF. Supplemented by reference TRBV29-1 and TRBJ1-2, the full variable domain reads SAVISQKPSRDICQRGTSLTIQCQVDSQVTMMFWYRQQPGQSLTLIATANQGSEATYESGFVIDKFPISRPNLTFSTLTVSNMSPEDSSIYLCSVEALNSGSQGGYTFGSGTRLTVV.

This chain uses TRBV27 with TRBJ2-7; 10 bases line up with TRBD1. Germline CDR1 reads MNHEY; CDR2 reads SMNVEV (reference sequence). V gave up 2 bases and J gave up 6 bases; unmatched junction bases: 1. The CDR3 runs 13 residues. The CDR3 coding sequence is TGTGCCAGCAGTTTAGGGACAGGGGCCGAGCAGTACTTC. Encoded protein: CASSLGTGAEQYF.

The rearrangement joins TRBV25-1 to TRBJ2-1; 14 bases fit TRBD2. The V gene end was trimmed by 10 bases and the J gene end by 3 bases; junction bases not matched to a gene: 2. CDR3 length: 14 amino acids. The germline V gene encodes CDR1 MGHDK and CDR2 SYGVNS. The CDR3 region is CATGLAGGYNEQFF. CDR3 nucleotides: TGTGCCACCGGACTAGCGGGAGGCTACAATGAGCAGTTCTTC.